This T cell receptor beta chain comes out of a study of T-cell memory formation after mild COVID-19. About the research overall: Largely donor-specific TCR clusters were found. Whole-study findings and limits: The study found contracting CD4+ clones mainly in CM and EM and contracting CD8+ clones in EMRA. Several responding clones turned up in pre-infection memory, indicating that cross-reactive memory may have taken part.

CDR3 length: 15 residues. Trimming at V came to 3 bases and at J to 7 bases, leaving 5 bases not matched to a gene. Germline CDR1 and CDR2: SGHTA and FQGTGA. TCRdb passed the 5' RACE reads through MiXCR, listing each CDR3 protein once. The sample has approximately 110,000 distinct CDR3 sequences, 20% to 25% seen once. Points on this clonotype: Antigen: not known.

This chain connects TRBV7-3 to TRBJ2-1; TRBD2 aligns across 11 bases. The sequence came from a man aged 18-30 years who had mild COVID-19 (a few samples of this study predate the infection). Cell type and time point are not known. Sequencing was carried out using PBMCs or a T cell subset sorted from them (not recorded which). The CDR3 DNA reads TGTGCCAGCAGCTTTAGCGGGGGGGCTGCAAATGAGCAGTTCTTC. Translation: CASSFSGGAANEQFF.